The 18 T cell receptor beta chains below all came from one sample that was sequenced in a study of T cells after yellow fever vaccination. TCRdb re-analysed the 5' RACE reads in MiXCR, keeping a single row per CDR3 protein. The repertoire holds roughly 250,000 distinct CDR3 sequences, with 10% to 15% as singletons. The sample in question was CD4+ T cells sorted from PBMCs, obtained 45 days after the yellow fever booster vaccination. Receptors were obtained from a young man who received the YFV17D yellow fever vaccine.

In this sample, this clonotype turned up a few times. The chain employs TRBV7-2 and TRBJ2-1; 10 bases map to TRBD2. The length of the CDR3 is 17 residues. The V segment lost 4 bases and the J segment 8 bases; nucleotides outside the gene matches: 14. CDR1 SGHTA and CDR2 FQGNSA come from the germline V gene. CDR3 coding DNA: TGTGCCAGCAGCTCTAGGGGGCTAGCGGGAGTCGGGCATGAGCAGTTCTTC. It encodes CASSSRGLAGVGHEQFF.

This clonotype was seen more than once but under ten times. The genes are TRBV29-1 and TRBJ2-7; 8 nucleotides line up with TRBD2. CDR3 length: 15 amino acids. The trim removed 6 bases at V and 2 bases at J, leaving 12 bases unmatched. The V gene's germline CDR1 is SQVTM and CDR2 ANQGSEA. The CDR3 coding sequence is TGCAGCGTCGGGGGGGGATTTTCTCATACCTACGAGCAGTACTTC. Translating it yields CSVGGGFSHTYEQYF.

The V and J genes are TRBV30 and TRBJ2-3, with 8 bases that match TRBD2. From germline, CDR1 is GTSNPN and CDR2 SVGIG (reference sequence). V trimming: 2 bases; J trimming: 5 bases; junction bases outside the gene matches: 3. The CDR3 has 13 amino acids. Here the CDR3 reads CAWSTGTRDTQYF. The CDR3 DNA reads as TGTGCCTGGAGTACCGGGACTAGAGATACGCAGTATTTT.

The rearrangement uses TRBV7-9 and TRBJ2-5, with 8 nucleotides matching TRBD2. The junction had 10 bases not matched to a gene; V was cut back by 5 bases and J by 5 bases. This CDR3 has 15 residues. Looked up from germline, CDR1 is SEHNR and CDR2 is FQNEAQ (reference sequence). The chain's CDR3 is CASSRTGGAVETQYF. The CDR3 DNA sequence: TGTGCCAGCAGCCGGACCGGGGGGGCGGTGGAGACCCAGTACTTC.

The chain employs TRBV15 and TRBJ2-5; D gene unclear. The V and J ends lost 0 bases and 9 bases respectively, with 11 bases between them. The CDR3 length is 13 residues. Germline-derived CDR1 and CDR2 are LNHNV and YYDKDF (reference sequence). DNA of the CDR3: TGTGCCACCAGCAGAGAAATTTTTCAGGCCCAGTACTTC. Encoded protein: CATSREIFQAQYF.

This clonotype was picked up a small number of times. This chain uses TRBV11-2 with TRBJ2-5, with TRBD1 matching 7 bases. Looked up from germline, CDR1 is SGHAT and CDR2 is FQNNGV. J was trimmed by 4 bases and V by 5 bases; bases with no gene match: 10. The CDR3 contains 15 residues. CDR3 sequence: CASSPPTGKSETQYF. The CDR3 coding sequence is TGTGCCAGCAGCCCTCCGACAGGGAAGTCAGAGACCCAGTACTTC. The variable domain in full, with the rest retrieved from reference TRBV11-2 and TRBJ2-5, is EAGVAQSPRYKIIEKRQSVAFWCNPISGHATLYWYQQILGQGPKLLIQFQNNGVVDDSQLPKDRFSAERLKGVDSTLKIQPAKLEDSAVYLCASSPPTGKSETQYFGPGTRLLVL.

The chain has TRBV20-1 and TRBJ1-1; D gene ambiguous. This CDR3 contains 11 residues. The germline V gene encodes CDR1 DFQATT and CDR2 SNEGSKA (reference sequence). V was clipped by 1 base and J by 10 bases, with 10 bases between them. The CDR3 DNA is TGCAGTGCTAGAGGAGGCCTGGGAGCTTTCTTT. Protein: CSARGGLGAFF.

This sequence joins TRBV20-1 and TRBJ1-2, with D possibly TRBD1 on 6 matching bases. CDR3 length: 12 residues. V was cut by 6 bases and J by 6 bases, with 14 bases left in between. The germline gives CDR1 DFQATT, CDR2 SNEGSKA (reference sequence). The CDR3 is CSAQTGGHGYTF. The CDR3 DNA is TGCAGTGCACAGACGGGGGGCCATGGCTACACCTTC.

Comment on this clonotype: Relative to the germline gene, one junction end is altered; a read error may explain this. The chain carries TRBV29-1 and TRBJ2-1; D gene unclear. In germline, CDR1 is SQVTM, CDR2 ANQGSEA. There are 13 residues in the CDR3. CDR3 amino acids: CSAGSATYNKQFF. The CDR3 DNA follows: TGCAGCGCCGGTTCAGCGACTTACAATAAGCAGTTCTTC.

The chain links TRBV4-3 to TRBJ2-3, with D perhaps TRBD2 (5 bases). This CDR3 is built from 15 residues. The germline V gene has CDR1 LGHNA and CDR2 YSLEER. Trimming removed 3 bases from V and 1 base from J, with 11 bases in between. The CDR3 reads CASSHGPGGTDTQYF. The CDR3 region has the DNA TGCGCCAGCAGCCACGGCCCCGGGGGCACAGATACGCAGTATTTT.

The chain joins TRBV7-2 to TRBJ2-2, with D perhaps TRBD1 (6 bases). The ends were cut back, 6 bases at V and 2 bases at J, with 13 bases in the middle. The CDR3 has 15 amino acids. CDR1 SGHTA and CDR2 FQGNSA come from the germline V gene. The CDR3 coding sequence is TGTGCCAGCAGAGAAGGACAGATAAACACCGGGGAGCTGTTTTTT. Encoded protein: CASREGQINTGELFF.

The chain carries TRBV5-1 and TRBJ2-7; D might be TRBD1 (7 bases). Trimming left V 4 bases short and J 4 bases short, with 18 bases between. This CDR3 is built from 15 residues. CDR1 is SGHRS and CDR2 is YFSETQ in the germline V gene. DNA for the CDR3: TGCGCCAGCAGCGAGCGCCGGAGGGGGCAGTACGAGCAGTACTTC. This encodes CASSERRRGQYEQYF.

The CDR3 protein is CASSVGPSGTLMSTDTQYF. The DNA of the CDR3 is TGTGCCAGCAGCGTAGGTCCTAGCGGGACATTAATGAGCACAGATACGCAGTATTTT. The chain uses TRBV9 and TRBJ2-3, with TRBD2 matching over 9 bases. J gave up 0 bases and V 0 bases, and 11 bases lay outside the gene matches. Germline CDR1 SGDLS, CDR2 YYNGEE. The CDR3 length is 19 residues.

This clonotype was counted only a few times. The rearrangement joins TRBV20-1 to TRBJ2-7; TRBD1 agrees at 8 bases. The CDR3 sequence is 14 residues long. CDR1 is DFQATT, CDR2 SNEGSKA, per germline (reference sequence). V lost 0 bases to trimming and J lost 5 bases; unmatched junction nucleotides: 6. The CDR3 DNA follows: TGCAGTGCTAGAGACGGCTCAGGGGGCGACGAGCAGTACTTC. Its translation: CSARDGSGGDEQYF.

CDR3 nucleotide sequence: TGTGCCAGCAGCGTAGGACTAGCCAATGAGCAGTTCTTC. This codes for CASSVGLANEQFF. The chain joins TRBV9 to TRBJ2-1, with 7 nucleotides matching TRBD2. CDR3 length equals 13 residues. After removal of 0 bases from V and 6 bases from J, the junction contained 0 bases not matched to a gene. Germline CDR1 and CDR2: SGDLS and YYNGEE.

This clonotype was observed a handful of times. The chain employs TRBV20-1 and TRBJ2-7; TRBD1 matches 7 bases. V gave up 6 bases and J gave up 5 bases; unmatched junction bases: 13. The CDR3 consists of 14 residues. Germline V CDR1 and CDR2: DFQATT, SNEGSKA (reference sequence). CDR3 bases: TGCAGTGCCCGGGTAGGGACAGTGCGAAACGAGCAGTACTTC. It translates to CSARVGTVRNEQYF.

This clonotype was seen a few times. The chain employs TRBV6-2 or TRBV6-3 and TRBJ1-1; D gene unclear. CDR3 size: 9 residues. V lost 11 bases and J lost 8, with 9 bases in between. Germline V gene data show CDR1 as MNHEY and CDR2 as SVGEGT. The CDR3 region has the DNA TGTGCCCTCTTTGACGAAGCTTTCTTT. Residues: CALFDEAFF.

This sequence joins TRBV20-1 and TRBJ1-2, with D unresolved. The germline CDR1 and CDR2 sequences are DFQATT and SNEGSKA (reference sequence). The CDR3 is 9 residues long. CDR3 region: CRDARGYTF. The CDR3 DNA reads TGCAGAGATGCCCGCGGCTACACCTTC.